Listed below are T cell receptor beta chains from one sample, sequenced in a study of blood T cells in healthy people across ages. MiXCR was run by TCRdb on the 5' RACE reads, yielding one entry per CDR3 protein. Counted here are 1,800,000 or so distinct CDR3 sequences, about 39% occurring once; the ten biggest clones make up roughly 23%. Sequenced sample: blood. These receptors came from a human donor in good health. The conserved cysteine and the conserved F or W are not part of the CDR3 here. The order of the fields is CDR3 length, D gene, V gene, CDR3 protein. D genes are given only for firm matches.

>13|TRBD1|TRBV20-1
SANPQDRPIYGYT
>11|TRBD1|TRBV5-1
ASSSTGVHSYT
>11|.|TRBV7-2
ASGGGPNEKLF
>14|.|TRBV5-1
ASSSTGTAGTGELF
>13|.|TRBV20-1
SASGQPFGHTEAF
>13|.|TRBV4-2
ASSHRDILHTEAF
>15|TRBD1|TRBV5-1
ASSASRGTGGADTQY
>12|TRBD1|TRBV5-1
ASNLTGRGSPLH
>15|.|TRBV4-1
ASSQGTPSQSNQPQH
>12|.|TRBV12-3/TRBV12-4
ASSLLAPNTEAF
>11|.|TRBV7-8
ASSLPLGREQF
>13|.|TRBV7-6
ASSLDTGHSYEQY
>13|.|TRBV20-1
SASRIRGLYNEQF
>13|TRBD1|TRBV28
ASTWGTAGIDGYT
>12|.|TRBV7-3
ASSLSFGADTQY
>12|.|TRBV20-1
SARFGGRWETQY
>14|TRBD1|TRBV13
PSSYRTGGLYNEQF
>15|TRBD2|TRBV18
ASSPNVGEGSYYEQY
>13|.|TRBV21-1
ASSTRTGKNTEAF
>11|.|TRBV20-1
SARMGWGEKLF
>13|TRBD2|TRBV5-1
ASSLIGGDTGELF
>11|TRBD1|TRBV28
ASSSGTDYGYT
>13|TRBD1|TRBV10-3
AISEPGTGGYGYT
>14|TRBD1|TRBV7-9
ASSSPKGQEPNEQF
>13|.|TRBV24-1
ATSAPNPSTDTQY
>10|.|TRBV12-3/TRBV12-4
ASSLGFLGYT
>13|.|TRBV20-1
SARREGGGSYEQY
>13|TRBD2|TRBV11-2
ASSPGGRGVAEQF
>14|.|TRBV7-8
ASSLLTARSNSPLH
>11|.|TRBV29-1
SVEDQGNTEAF
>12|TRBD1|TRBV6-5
ASSYQSTGGGYT
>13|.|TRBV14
ASSQDGTRAYEQY
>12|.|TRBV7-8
ASSPNWGQETQY
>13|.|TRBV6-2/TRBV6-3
ASSKSYRDSYEQY
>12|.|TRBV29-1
RVLFSVGTDTQY
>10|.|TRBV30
AWSDFTGTQY
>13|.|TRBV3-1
ASSQDPQGGGGYT
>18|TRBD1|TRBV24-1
ATSDWGQGADTKSTDTQY
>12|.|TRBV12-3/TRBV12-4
ASTLAGHYYGYT
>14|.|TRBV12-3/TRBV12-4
ASSRDTVMGPGELF
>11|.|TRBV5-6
ASSRRVQPAAF
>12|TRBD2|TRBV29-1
SAVAGALYNEQF
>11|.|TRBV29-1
SVGRGSAYGYT
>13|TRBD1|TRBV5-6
ASSSRTGGNYGYT
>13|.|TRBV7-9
ASSLVVGRGHEQY
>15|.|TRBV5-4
ASGETEGTNLGRGYT
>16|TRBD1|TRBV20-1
SAREAGTVIPSNYGYT
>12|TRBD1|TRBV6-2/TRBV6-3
ASSCSTGGIEQY
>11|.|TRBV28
ATKTGGTYEQY
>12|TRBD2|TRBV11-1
ASSLRTREETQY